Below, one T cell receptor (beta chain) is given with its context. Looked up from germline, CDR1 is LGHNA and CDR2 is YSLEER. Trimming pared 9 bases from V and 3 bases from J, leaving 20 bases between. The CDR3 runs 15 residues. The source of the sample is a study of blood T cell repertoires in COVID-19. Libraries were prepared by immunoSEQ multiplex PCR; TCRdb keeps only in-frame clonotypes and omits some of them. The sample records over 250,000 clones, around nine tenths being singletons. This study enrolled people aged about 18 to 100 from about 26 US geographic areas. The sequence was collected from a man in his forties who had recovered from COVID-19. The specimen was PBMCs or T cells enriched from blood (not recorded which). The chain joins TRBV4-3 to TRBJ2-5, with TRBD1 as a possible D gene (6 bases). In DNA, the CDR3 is TGCGCCAGAAAATCCCCGGGACATCAGAAAGAGACCCAGTACTTC. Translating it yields CARKSPGHQKETQYF.